Each of the 5 T cell receptor beta chains below was sequenced from the same sample in a study of untreated major depressive disorder. Method: immunoSEQ multiplex PCR; TCRdb's copy keeps in-frame clones and lacks some. The sample contains about 20,000 clones, around 87% of which appear only once. Specimen: CD4+ T cells from PBMCs. These receptors all come from a woman in her twenties or thirties in good health.

The J gene is TRBJ2-7, the V gene TRBV5-1; 10 bases line up with TRBD1. Germline-derived CDR1 and CDR2 are SGHRS and YFSETQ. The CDR3 length is 15 residues. V trimming: 1 base; J trimming: 6 bases; junction bases outside the gene matches: 7. The CDR3: CASSLFGQGEGEQYF. CDR3 DNA sequence: TGCGCCAGCAGCTTGTTCGGACAGGGGGAAGGCGAGCAGTACTTC.

The rearrangement joins TRBV27 to TRBJ2-3, with unresolved D. With 8 bases removed from V and 2 bases from J, the gap between germline ends came to 20 bases. Germline CDR1 MNHEY, CDR2 SMNVEV (reference sequence). This CDR3 is 16 amino acids long. The CDR3 DNA sequence: TGTGCCAGCTCCCTCTTGAAGCCCAGAATCACAGATACGCAGTATTTT. It translates to CASSLLKPRITDTQYF.

The chain employs TRBV2 and TRBJ2-7, with 10 bases identical to TRBD1. The trim removed 7 bases at V and 1 base at J, leaving 1 base unmatched. The CDR3 totals 13 residues. Germline assignment: CDR1 SNHLY and CDR2 FYNNEI. This chain's CDR3 is CASTGQGSYEQYF. In DNA form, the CDR3 reads TGTGCCAGCACGGGACAGGGGTCCTACGAGCAGTACTTC.

This clone was seen a few times. This rearrangement joins TRBV9 to TRBJ1-3; D call uncertain. This CDR3 is built from 15 residues. CDR1 and CDR2 (germline): SGDLS, YYNGEE. The germline V and J ends were trimmed by 0 bases and 7 bases, with 14 bases remaining between them. CDR3 sequence (DNA): TGTGCCAGCAGCGTAGGGGCAGATGAAGGGAACACCATATATTTT. It codes for CASSVGADEGNTIYF.

This clone was recorded only once. The genes are TRBV28 and TRBJ2-5; the match to TRBD1 covers 9 bases. The CDR3 is made up of 13 amino acids. The V and J ends lost 4 bases and 7 bases, in that order; junction bases with no gene match: 4. Looked up from germline, CDR1 is MDHEN and CDR2 is SYDVKM. The CDR3, as DNA: TGTGCCAGCAGTTCGGACAGGGGTAGGACCCAGTACTTC. This gives the protein CASSSDRGRTQYF.